These 29 T cell receptor beta chains originate from one sample sequenced in a study of persistence of HIV-infected CD4 T cells. What these receptors recognize is not known. Cells were stimulated with overlapping HIV-1 Gag 15-mer peptides. Sorted nonresponding memory CD4+ T cells were CD40L-negative, CD69-negative, CD45RO-high. The libraries were made with immunoSEQ version 4 in survey mode. Clones were read by immunoSEQ multiplex PCR, and TCRdb kept only the in-frame ones, dropping some. The sample yields around 42,000 clones, 75% to 85% seen once. Sample: CD4+ T cells sorted from PBMCs after 18-hour stimulation, taken from a patient who received antiretroviral therapy. The receptors shown here come from an adult man with HIV who was CMV-seropositive.

The rearrangement uses TRBV20-1 and TRBJ1-2; D remains ambiguous. This CDR3 region has 12 residues. Trimming pared 3 bases from V and 4 bases from J, leaving 9 bases between. Germline lookup yields CDR1 DFQATT and CDR2 SNEGSKA (reference sequence). The DNA of the CDR3 is TGCAGTGCTAGTGTCGGACGCTATGGCTACACCTTC. Amino acid sequence: CSASVGRYGYTF.

This chain uses TRBV28 with TRBJ2-1; a possible D gene is TRBD2 (6 bases). The CDR3 has 15 residues. CDR1 is MDHEN and CDR2 is SYDVKM in the germline V gene. Trimming removed 7 bases at V and 5 bases at J, with 18 bases between. CDR3 nucleotide sequence: TGTGCCAGCACCTCACGGCGGAGGGATAACAATGAGCAGTTCTTC. This codes for CASTSRRRDNNEQFF.

The V call is TRBV30, the J call TRBJ2-7; TRBD1 matches at 7 bases. This CDR3 comprises 13 residues. J lost 3 bases, V lost 4 bases, and 6 bases had no gene match. Germline CDR1 reads GTSNPN; CDR2 reads SVGIG (reference sequence). CDR3 in amino acids: CAWMTGSSYEQYF. DNA of the CDR3: TGTGCCTGGATGACAGGGTCTAGCTACGAGCAGTACTTC.

The gene calls are TRBV15 and TRBJ1-1; TRBD1 agrees at 11 bases. The V and J ends lost 5 bases and 1 base, in that order; junction bases with no gene match: 6. Germline V lookup: CDR1 LNHNV, CDR2 YYDKDF (reference sequence). The CDR3 has 16 residues. CDR3 amino acids: CATSGQGALGNTEAFF. In DNA, the CDR3 is TGTGCCACCAGCGGACAGGGGGCGTTGGGGAACACTGAAGCTTTCTTT.

The chain recombines TRBV10-3 with TRBJ1-1; unclear D gene. The length of the CDR3 is 11 residues. The ends were cut back, 10 bases at V and 0 bases at J, with 6 bases in the middle. The germline V gene encodes CDR1 ENHRY and CDR2 SYGVKD. The CDR3, as DNA: TGTGCCAGCGTTTTGAACACTGAAGCTTTCTTT. Its translation: CASVLNTEAFF.

The gene calls are TRBV12-3 or TRBV12-4 and TRBJ1-6; D is unclear. Trimming removed 5 bases from V and 2 bases from J, with 4 bases in between. This CDR3 is 13 amino acids long. The CDR3 DNA is TGTGCCAGCAGTCTTACCTATAATTCACCCCTCCACTTT. Amino acids: CASSLTYNSPLHF.

This clone appeared once. The chain links TRBV7-2 to TRBJ2-1; the D gene could be TRBD1 or TRBD2 (5 bases each). The CDR3 is 15 amino acids. Trimming stripped 1 base from V and 5 bases from J, with 12 bases between. Germline V lookup: CDR1 SGHTA, CDR2 FQGNSA. The CDR3 reads CASSLGGTINNEQFF. The CDR3 DNA reads TGTGCCAGCAGCTTAGGGGGGACCATCAACAATGAGCAGTTCTTC.

This rearrangement joins TRBV30 to TRBJ1-2, with D unresolved. The V gene lost 2 bases and the J gene lost 2 bases, with 6 bases spanning the gap. Per germline, CDR1 GTSNPN and CDR2 SVGIG (reference sequence). This CDR3 has 12 amino acids. In DNA, the CDR3 is TGTGCCTGGAGTTCCGGGAACTATGGCTACACCTTC. The encoded protein is CAWSSGNYGYTF.

This clone appeared a single time. J is TRBJ1-6 and V is TRBV9; no clear D. CDR3 length: 15 residues. Germline lookup yields CDR1 SGDLS and CDR2 YYNGEE. V lost 4 bases, J lost 10 bases, and 18 bases lay in between. Here the CDR3 DNA reads TGTGCCAGCAGCTCAACGCTTATTGGCGGATCACCCCTCCACTTT. Its translation: CASSSTLIGGSPLHF.

The chain links TRBV20-1 to TRBJ2-6; TRBD2 agrees at 12 bases. The CDR3 is 15 residues long. V lost 3 bases and J lost 4; bases outside the gene matches: 1. The V gene's germline CDR1 is DFQATT and CDR2 SNEGSKA (reference sequence). In nucleotides, the CDR3 is TGCAGTGCTAGTGGACTAGCGGGAGGGGCCAACGTCCTGACTTTC. Translation gives CSASGLAGGANVLTF.

Comments on this clone: The junction departs from germline at one end; a sequencing error may be responsible. The J gene is TRBJ2-5, the V gene TRBV19, with a possible D match to TRBD1 (6 bases). This CDR3 has 14 residues. Germline CDR1 is LNHDA and CDR2 is SQIVND (reference sequence). CDR3 sequence: CASSIRTEQATQYF. CDR3 coding DNA: TGTGCCAGTAGTATTCGGACAGAGCAAGCGACCCAGTACTTC.

This chain connects TRBV30 to TRBJ1-3; D gene uncertain. The CDR3 covers 14 residues. Germline CDR1 and CDR2: GTSNPN and SVGIG (reference sequence). The V gene lost 0 bases and the J gene lost 0 bases, with 6 bases spanning the gap. Here the CDR3 DNA reads TGTGCCTGGAGTGTCGGCGCCTCTGGAAACACCATATATTTT. Protein product: CAWSVGASGNTIYF.

The J gene is TRBJ2-1, the V gene TRBV30, with a possible D match to TRBD1 (5 bases). The germline V gene encodes CDR1 GTSNPN and CDR2 SVGIG (reference sequence). V lost 4 bases and J lost 4, with 17 bases in between. This CDR3 has 15 residues. CDR3 DNA sequence: TGTGCCTGGAAGCCTTGGGGCGGCAGGTACAATGAGCAGTTCTTC. Translation: CAWKPWGGRYNEQFF.

This chain uses TRBV4-2 with TRBJ2-2, with no clear D. Germline V gives CDR1 LGHNA, CDR2 YNFKEQ. The CDR3 extends over 15 amino acids. Trimming shortened V by 0 bases and J by 9 bases, and 14 bases separated the two germline ends. As DNA, the CDR3 is TGTGCCAGCAGCCAAGATCGACAACCCCACCGGGAGCTGTTTTTT. Its translation is CASSQDRQPHRELFF.

The chain joins TRBV2 to TRBJ1-1, with D maybe TRBD1 (6 bases). CDR3 length equals 13 residues. CDR1 SNHLY and CDR2 FYNNEI come from the germline V gene. V lost 4 bases, J lost 1 base, and 7 bases lay in between. CDR3 region: CASSGTANTEAFF. The CDR3 DNA reads TGTGCCAGCAGTGGGACAGCGAACACTGAAGCTTTCTTT.

The rearrangement uses TRBV6-4 and TRBJ2-6; D may be TRBD1 (6 bases). Germline V gives CDR1 MRHNA, CDR2 SNTAGT. V lost 6 bases and J lost 4, with 13 bases in between. The CDR3 is 15 amino acids. The CDR3 DNA reads as TGTGCCAGCAGCGGACAGACTCCCGGGGCCAACGTCCTGACTTTC. This sequence encodes CASSGQTPGANVLTF.

This CDR3 reads CASSLSMGGTYEQYF. CDR3 in DNA: TGTGCCAGCAGCTTGTCCATGGGCGGGACCTACGAGCAGTACTTC. The chain carries TRBV5-4 and TRBJ2-7; perhaps TRBD2 as D (6 bases). The V and J ends lost 1 base and 2 bases respectively, with 13 bases between them. This CDR3 region has 15 residues. The germline V gene has CDR1 SGHNT and CDR2 YYREEE (reference sequence).

In its sample, this clone was seen once. The chain uses TRBV5-1 and TRBJ1-1, with 10 bases fitting TRBD1. The V gene's germline CDR1 is SGHRS and CDR2 YFSETQ. This CDR3 region has 14 residues. With V trimmed by 6 bases and J by 5 bases, 7 bases remained unmatched. As DNA, the CDR3 is TGCGCCAGCAACCTCGGGGACAGGGGAACTGAAGCTTTCTTT. Translating gives CASNLGDRGTEAFF.

This clone was counted a few times. The V gene is TRBV7-2, the J gene TRBJ1-5; TRBD1 is a possible D gene (5 bases). Looked up from germline, CDR1 is SGHTA and CDR2 is FQGNSA. Between the trimmed V and J ends, which lost 1 base and 0 bases, there was a span of 16 bases. The CDR3 has 18 residues. This chain's CDR3 is CASSLGGTYVNSNQPQHF. The CDR3 nucleotides read TGTGCCAGCAGCTTAGGGGGGACCTACGTCAATAGCAATCAGCCCCAGCATTTT.

The J gene is TRBJ1-6, the V gene TRBV7-2, with D perhaps TRBD1 (5 bases). Germline CDR1 and CDR2: SGHTA and FQGNSA. The CDR3 sequence is 13 residues long. Trimming took 4 bases from V and 7 from J, leaving 8 bases between them. CDR3 nucleotides: TGTGCCAGCAGCTCGGCAGGGAATTCACCCCTCCACTTT. Translated: CASSSAGNSPLHF.

This chain connects TRBV27 to TRBJ1-1; D gene unclear. Germline CDR1 MNHEY, CDR2 SMNVEV (reference sequence). V was trimmed by 6 bases and J by 4 bases, leaving 12 bases between them. This CDR3 comprises 13 residues. The DNA for the CDR3 is TGTGCCAGCAGCTCTCCGAGGAGCACTGAAGCTTTCTTT. This gives the protein CASSSPRSTEAFF.

A single count supports this clone. This chain uses TRBV7-6 with TRBJ2-3; the D is unclear. V was trimmed by 4 bases and J by 2 bases, leaving 7 bases between them. Germline V gene data show CDR1 as SGHVS and CDR2 as FNYEAQ. The length of the CDR3 is 13 residues. The CDR3 here is CASSSGPTDTQYF. In nucleotides, the CDR3 is TGTGCCAGCAGCTCCGGACCCACAGATACGCAGTATTTT. Full variable domain (missing parts from reference TRBV7-6 and TRBJ2-3): GAGVSQSPRYKVTKRGQDVALRCDPISGHVSLYWYRQALGQGPEFLTYFNYEAQQDKSGLPNDRFSAERPEGSISTLTIQRTEQRDSAMYRCASSSGPTDTQYFGPGTRLTVL.

The CDR3 protein is CAWSRARQGLIPEAFF. The CDR3 coding sequence is TGTGCCTGGAGTAGAGCCCGACAGGGGCTGATTCCTGAAGCTTTCTTT. The V gene is TRBV30, the J gene TRBJ1-1; 8 nucleotides align to TRBD1. V gave up 2 bases and J gave up 6 bases; unmatched junction bases: 14. The germline V gene encodes CDR1 GTSNPN and CDR2 SVGIG (reference sequence). CDR3 length: 16 residues.

This chain connects TRBV30 to TRBJ1-4; D might be TRBD1 (6 bases). The germline V gene has CDR1 GTSNPN and CDR2 SVGIG (reference sequence). CDR3 length: 15 amino acids. Trimming stripped 4 bases from V and 8 bases from J, with 20 bases between. The CDR3 DNA reads as TGTGCCTGGACCCACGGGACAAACATCGGGGAAAAACTGTTTTTT. Translation gives CAWTHGTNIGEKLFF.

This clone was seen just once. V gene TRBV7-8 combines with J gene TRBJ1-5; TRBD1 matches at 8 bases. The trim removed 5 bases at V and 11 bases at J, leaving 2 bases unmatched. This CDR3 is 11 amino acids long. Germline loops: CDR1 SGHVS, CDR2 FQNEAQ. The CDR3 loop is CASSRDRTQHF. The CDR3 DNA reads TGTGCCAGCAGCAGGGACAGGACCCAGCATTTT.

The chain carries TRBV6-5 and TRBJ2-7, with D tentatively TRBD1 (5 bases). Per the germline V gene, CDR1 is MNHEY and CDR2 is SVGAGI. The CDR3 is 15 residues long. Trimming took 2 bases from V and 0 from J, leaving 11 bases between them. Here the CDR3 DNA reads TGTGCCAGCAGTTACGGGGCAGTAGGCTCCTACGAGCAGTACTTC. It translates to CASSYGAVGSYEQYF.

The chain employs TRBV6-6 and TRBJ1-1; no clear D. The CDR3 extends over 14 amino acids. Trimming took off 7 bases at V and 1 base at J, with 13 bases between the two ends. Germline CDR1 is MNHNY and CDR2 is SVGAGI (reference sequence). The CDR3 region has the DNA TGTGCCAGCACTCCAAATGGGAGGAACACTGAAGCTTTCTTT. Translated: CASTPNGRNTEAFF.

The chain is built from TRBV30 and TRBJ1-2; D remains ambiguous. The ends were cut back, 0 bases at V and 6 bases at J, with 14 bases in the middle. CDR1 and CDR2 (germline): GTSNPN, SVGIG (reference sequence). CDR3 size: 14 residues. CDR3 bases: TGTGCCTGGAGTGTCGCCGGGCCTCGGAATGGCTACACCTTC. It translates to CAWSVAGPRNGYTF.

With regard to this clone: Other nucleotide sequences from this sample produce the same CDR3. The chain joins TRBV10-3 to TRBJ1-1; unclear D gene. This CDR3 region has 13 residues. Germline V gives CDR1 ENHRY, CDR2 SYGVKD. V lost 2 bases to trimming and J lost 1 base, with 5 bases between them. As DNA, the CDR3 is TGTGCCATCAGTGAGCAGGAGAACACTGAAGCTTTCTTT. It is translated as CAISEQENTEAFF.